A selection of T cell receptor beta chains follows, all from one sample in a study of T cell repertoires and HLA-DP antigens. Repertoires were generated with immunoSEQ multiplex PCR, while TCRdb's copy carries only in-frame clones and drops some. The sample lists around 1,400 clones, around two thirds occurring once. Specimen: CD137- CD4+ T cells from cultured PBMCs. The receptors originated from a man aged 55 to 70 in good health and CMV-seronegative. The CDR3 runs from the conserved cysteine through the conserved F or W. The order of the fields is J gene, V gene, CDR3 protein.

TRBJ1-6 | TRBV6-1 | CASRGLGTNSPLHF
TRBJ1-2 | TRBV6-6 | CASSRGQGRVGYTF
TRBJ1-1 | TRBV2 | CASKPGQYYEAFF
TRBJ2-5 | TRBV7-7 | CASSPNGPQETQYF
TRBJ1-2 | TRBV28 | CASSLGTGVGYTF
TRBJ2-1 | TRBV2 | CASRIRTGSYNEQFF
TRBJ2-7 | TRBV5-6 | CASWRQARSGYEQYF
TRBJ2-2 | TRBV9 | CASSAAVAGANTGELFF
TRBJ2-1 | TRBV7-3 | CASSLGRVGYNEQFF
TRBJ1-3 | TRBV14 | CASSQKGPFGSGNTIYF
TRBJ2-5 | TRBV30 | CAWSVNRGGETQYF
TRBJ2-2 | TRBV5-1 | CASSLATDPNTGELFF
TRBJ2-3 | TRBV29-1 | CSVSTDTQYF
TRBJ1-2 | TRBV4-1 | CASSQDEGLSSGYTF
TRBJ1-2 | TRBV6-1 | CASSPTEANYGYTF
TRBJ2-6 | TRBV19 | CASSIGGANVLTF
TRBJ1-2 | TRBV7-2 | CASNPGGGPYGYTF
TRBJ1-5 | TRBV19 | CASSILTGGNQPQHF
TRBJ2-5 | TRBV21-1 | CASSPPAGYQETQYF
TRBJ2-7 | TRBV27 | CASRRRVGHEQYF
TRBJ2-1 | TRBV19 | CASSMGQGSHNEQFF